Listed below are T cell receptor beta chains from one sample, sequenced in a study of cytomegalovirus exposure and HLA in healthy donors. The repertoire was sequenced with immunoSEQ multiplex PCR; TCRdb's copy has only in-frame clones and lacks some. The data contain around 120,000 clones, 70% to 80% of them seen just once; the ten biggest clones take up about 15%. The sample consisted of PBMCs. The receptors originated from a man aged 45-65 years in good health and CMV-seropositive. CDR3s include the opening cysteine and the closing phenylalanine or tryptophan. D genes are given only for firm matches. Some rows mark clone size as missing; the rest say once, few, many or name a class of expanded clone.

>NA|TRBJ1-4|NA|TRBV7-2
TGTGCCAGCAGCTTTAAACGGAGTAGTATCCAACTGTTTTTT
CASSFKRSSIQLFF
>once|TRBJ2-7|TRBD1|TRBV7-2
TGTGCCAGCAGCGCCCAGACAGGGGGGCACTACGAGCAGTACTTC
CASSAQTGGHYEQYF
>NA|TRBJ2-7|TRBD1|TRBV28
TGTGCCAGCAGCGAAGAGAACACAGGGGTTCGCGAGCAGTACTTC
CASSEENTGVREQYF
>NA|TRBJ1-2|NA|TRBV11-2
TGTGCCAGCATCGTTGTAGTGGGGAGTGATGGCTACACCTTC
CASIVVVGSDGYTF
>NA|TRBJ2-5|TRBD1|TRBV6-6
TGTGCCAGCAGTTACCTGACAGGGAACATAGGGGAGACCCAGTACTTC
CASSYLTGNIGETQYF
>NA|TRBJ2-7|TRBD1|TRBV6-5
TGTGCCAGCAGACCCGACAGGGGGGACTCCTACGAGCAGTACTTC
CASRPDRGDSYEQYF
>NA|TRBJ2-5|NA|TRBV19
TGTGCCAGTAATACTAGCCCGGGAGAGACCCAGTACTTC
CASNTSPGETQYF
>NA|TRBJ1-3|NA|TRBV5-1
TGCGCCAGCAGCTTGAAAATGGCGACGGGCTCTGGAAACACCATATATTTT
CASSLKMATGSGNTIYF
>few|TRBJ1-5|TRBD1|TRBV28
TGTGCCAGCAGTCCAGGGACAGTTAGCAATCAGCCCCAGCATTTT
CASSPGTVSNQPQHF
>once|TRBJ2-3|NA|TRBV12-5
TGTGCTAGTGGTCAGGGGGGCCGCACAGATACGCAGTATTTT
CASGQGGRTDTQYF
>NA|TRBJ1-2|NA|TRBV2
TGTGCCAGCAGGGGAGGACCCGTGGGCTACACCTTC
CASRGGPVGYTF
>few|TRBJ1-1|TRBD1|TRBV6-1
TGTGCCAGCAGTTGGGACAGGGGGAACACTGAAGCTTTCTTT
CASSWDRGNTEAFF
>NA|TRBJ2-4|NA|TRBV28
TGTGCCAGCACTCCTAACGGGGGTAGGAGGGACATTCAGTACTTC
CASTPNGGRRDIQYF
>NA|TRBJ1-1|TRBD1|TRBV18
TGTGCCAGCTCCTGGACAGGGGGCGCAGACACTGAAGCTTTCTTT
CASSWTGGADTEAFF
>NA|TRBJ1-4|NA|TRBV9
TGTGCCAGCAGCACTCCGGGAGGAGAAAAACTGTTTTTT
CASSTPGGEKLFF
>NA|TRBJ1-1|NA|TRBV19
TGTGCCAGTAGTACCCTTTGGGAGGGGAACACTGAAGCTTTCTTT
CASSTLWEGNTEAFF
>NA|TRBJ2-3|NA|TRBV19
TGTGCCAGCCGGAACAGGGTGGATACGCAGTATTTT
CASRNRVDTQYF
>NA|TRBJ2-5|TRBD2|TRBV18
TGTGCCAGCTCACCACGACTAGCGGGAGGAGAGACCCAGTACTTC
CASSPRLAGGETQYF